This entry lists 9 T cell receptor beta chains sequenced from one sample in a study of blood T cell repertoires in COVID-19. The data were produced by immunoSEQ multiplex PCR, yet TCRdb's version contains in-frame clones alone and is incomplete. Of about 130,000 clones in the sample, around four fifths are singletons; the top ten hold roughly 20%. Sequencing was performed on peripheral blood. These receptors were obtained from an elderly man with acute or convalescent COVID-19.

J is TRBJ2-7 and V is TRBV7-2; 9 bases line up with TRBD1. This CDR3 is 15 amino acids long. Unmatched junction bases numbered 9, after V lost 4 bases and J lost 5 bases. Germline CDR1 and CDR2: SGHTA and FQGNSA. The CDR3 sequence: CASSSGQGYYDEQYF. The DNA for the CDR3 is TGTGCCAGCAGCTCGGGACAGGGCTATTATGACGAGCAGTACTTC.

The chain has TRBV19 and TRBJ1-5; TRBD1 matches 7 bases. Germline CDR1 is LNHDA and CDR2 is SQIVND (reference sequence). The CDR3 length is 16 residues. V dropped 1 base and J dropped 0; count of bases not matched to a gene: 3. In DNA form, the CDR3 reads TGTGCCAGTAGTATAGCTAGGGGGCCTAGCAATCAGCCCCAGCATTTT. This codes for CASSIARGPSNQPQHF.

The J gene is TRBJ1-6, the V gene TRBV6-5; 9 bases are shared with TRBD1. Germline V gene data show CDR1 as MNHEY and CDR2 as SVGAGI. There are 14 residues in the CDR3. The V gene end was trimmed by 5 bases and the J gene end by 15 bases; junction bases not matched to a gene: 11. The CDR3 protein is CASSLLGTGKHLHF. DNA of the CDR3: TGTGCCAGCAGTCTACTTGGGACAGGGAAGCACCTCCACTTT.

This clone showed up many times. The chain recombines TRBV6-6 with TRBJ2-7; 11 bases agree with TRBD1. V dropped 4 bases and J dropped 7; count of bases not matched to a gene: 6. Germline CDR1 reads MNHNY; CDR2 reads SVGAGI (reference sequence). This CDR3 comprises 14 residues. The chain's CDR3 is CASSSGQGAKEQYF. CDR3 bases: TGTGCCAGCAGTTCCGGACAGGGGGCTAAAGAGCAGTACTTC.

The chain carries TRBV18 and TRBJ1-2; 8 bases line up with TRBD1. Germline trimming cut 2 bases from V and 4 bases from J; bases unmatched to any gene: 12. Germline CDR1 and CDR2: KGHSH and LQKENI. There are 17 residues in the CDR3. The CDR3 nucleotides are TGTGCCAGCTCACCATCCGGACAGGGTAAACGGACCTATGGCTACACCTTC. Its translation is CASSPSGQGKRTYGYTF.

The chain employs TRBV6-1 and TRBJ1-5; D ambiguous. The CDR3 sequence is 15 residues long. CDR1 and CDR2 (germline): MNHNS, SASEGT. Between the trimmed V and J ends, which lost 3 bases and 0 bases, there was a span of 9 bases. The CDR3 sequence is CASSEGQVSNQPQHF. The CDR3 DNA reads as TGTGCCAGCAGTGAGGGTCAGGTTAGCAATCAGCCCCAGCATTTT.

The chain uses TRBV7-2 and TRBJ1-2; the D is unclear. V lost 2 bases, J lost 4 bases, and 8 bases lay in between. In germline, CDR1 is SGHTA, CDR2 FQGNSA. CDR3 length: 13 amino acids. This CDR3 reads CASSLSPSYGYTF. The CDR3 nucleotides read TGTGCCAGCAGCTTATCGCCCAGCTATGGCTACACCTTC.

The V call is TRBV6-5, the J call TRBJ1-1; D may be TRBD1 (6 bases). Trimming shortened V by 8 bases and J by 0 bases, and 10 bases separated the two germline ends. This CDR3 has 13 residues. The germline CDR1 and CDR2 sequences are MNHEY and SVGAGI. The CDR3 DNA reads as TGTGCCAGCCGGGACACCTTGAACACTGAAGCTTTCTTT. Amino acid sequence: CASRDTLNTEAFF.

V usage is TRBV3-1 (or the pseudogene TRBV3-2) and J usage is TRBJ2-5, with 15 bases lining up with TRBD2. The germline V gene has CDR1 LGHDT and CDR2 YNNKEL (reference sequence). The V and J ends lost 4 bases and 2 bases, in that order; junction bases with no gene match: 11. This CDR3 is built from 19 residues. CDR3 protein: CASSPRVGLAGGRQETQYF. For the CDR3, the DNA is TGTGCCAGCAGCCCTAGGGTGGGACTAGCGGGGGGTCGGCAAGAGACCCAGTACTTC.